The source of this TCR beta chain is a study of CD8+CD57+ T cells in acquired aplastic anemia. V lost 4 bases and J lost 6; bases outside the gene matches: 8. Germline CDR1 reads SQVTM; CDR2 reads ANQGSEA. CDR3 length: 14 amino acids. Both TCR beta VDJ combination and CDR3 sequence profiling were carried out. Genomic DNA was the template for this profiling. TCRdb itself ran the reads through MiXCR, one entry per CDR3 protein. The table lists around 200,000 distinct CDR3 sequences, under 50% of them singletons, with approximately 20% in the top ten. Notes on this clonotype: Its matching antigen is unknown.

General study findings and limits: Common to patients and controls were about 31 CD8+ CDR3 sequences.

It was patients with CD8+CD57+ cell expansion by flow cytometry who were chosen for sequencing. The chain employs TRBV29-1 and TRBJ2-3, with 9 bases lining up with TRBD2. The receptor was derived from a human donor with aplastic anemia. The specimen was sorted CD4+, CD8+, or CD8+CD57+ T cells (not recorded which) from PBMCs. CDR3 in amino acids: CSVASQRGVDTQYF. The CDR3 region has the DNA TGCAGCGTTGCATCCCAGCGGGGGGTGGATACGCAGTATTTT.